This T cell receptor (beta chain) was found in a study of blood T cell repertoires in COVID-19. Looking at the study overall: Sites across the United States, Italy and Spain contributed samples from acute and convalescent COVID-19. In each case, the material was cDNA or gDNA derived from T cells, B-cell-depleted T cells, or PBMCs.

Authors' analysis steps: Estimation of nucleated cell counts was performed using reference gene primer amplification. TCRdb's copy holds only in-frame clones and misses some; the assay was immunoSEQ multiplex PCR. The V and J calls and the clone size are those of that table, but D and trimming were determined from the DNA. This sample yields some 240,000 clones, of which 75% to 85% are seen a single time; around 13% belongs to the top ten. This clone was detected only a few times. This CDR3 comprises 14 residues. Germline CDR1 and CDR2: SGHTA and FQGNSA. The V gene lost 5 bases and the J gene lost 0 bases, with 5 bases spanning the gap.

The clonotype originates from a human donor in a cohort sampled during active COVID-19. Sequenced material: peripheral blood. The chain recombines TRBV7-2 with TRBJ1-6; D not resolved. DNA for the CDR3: TGTGCCAGCAGCCGGAGCTCCTATAATTCACCCCTCCACTTT. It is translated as CASSRSSYNSPLHF. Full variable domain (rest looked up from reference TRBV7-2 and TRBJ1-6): GAGVSQSPSNKVTEKGKDVELRCDPISGHTALYWYRQSLGQGLEFLIYFQGNSAPDKSGLPSDRFSAERTGGSVSTLTIQRTQQEDSAVYLCASSRSSYNSPLHFGNGTRLTVT.